This TCR beta chain appears in the sequencing data of a study of blood T cell repertoires in COVID-19. V lost 6 bases and J lost 15; bases outside the gene matches: 8. This CDR3 has 13 residues. Measured with immunoSEQ multiplex PCR; TCRdb has only the in-frame clones, and not every one. Counted here are roughly 290,000 clones, approximately 85% occurring once; the ten biggest clones make up under 2.5%. V usage is TRBV12-3 or TRBV12-4 and J usage is TRBJ2-3, with 14 bases lining up with TRBD2. The TCR sequence derives from a man aged 30 to 39 who had recovered from COVID-19. Specimen: PBMCs or T cells enriched from blood (not recorded which). This CDR3 is CASRSGLAGVLYF. CDR3 sequence (DNA): TGTGCCAGCAGATCGGGACTAGCGGGGGTGTTATATTTT.